This T cell receptor beta chain was recorded in a study of control samples from healthy donors and cancer patients. Measured with immunoSEQ multiplex PCR; TCRdb has only the in-frame clones, and not every one. The sample has 160,000 or so clones, roughly 94% seen once. This CDR3 is 16 amino acids long. V was pared by 3 bases and J by 6 bases, with 8 bases of the junction left unmatched. The germline CDR1 and CDR2 sequences are SNHLY and FYNNEI. Sequenced: PBMCs. This clonotype was obtained from a man aged 55 to 70 with colorectal cancer. The V gene is TRBV2, the J gene TRBJ1-2, with 12 nucleotides matching TRBD1. The CDR3 bases are TGTGCCAGCAGTGATGGGGGACAGGGGGCTTACGATGGCTACACCTTC. Protein product: CASSDGGQGAYDGYTF.